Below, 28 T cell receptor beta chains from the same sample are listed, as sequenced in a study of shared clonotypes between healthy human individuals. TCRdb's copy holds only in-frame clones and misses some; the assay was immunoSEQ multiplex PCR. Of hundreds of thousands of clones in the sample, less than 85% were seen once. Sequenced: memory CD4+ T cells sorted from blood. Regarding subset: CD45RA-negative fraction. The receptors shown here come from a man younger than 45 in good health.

The CDR3 loop reads CASSLGTDTDTQYF. The CDR3 DNA follows: TGTGCCAGCAGCCTCGGGACAGACACAGATACGCAGTATTTT. This chain links TRBV7-8 with TRBJ2-3, with TRBD1 identical over 7 bases. The CDR3 spans 14 residues. Germline loops: CDR1 SGHVS, CDR2 FQNEAQ. The ends lost 5 bases at V and 2 bases at J; junction bases unmatched: 4.

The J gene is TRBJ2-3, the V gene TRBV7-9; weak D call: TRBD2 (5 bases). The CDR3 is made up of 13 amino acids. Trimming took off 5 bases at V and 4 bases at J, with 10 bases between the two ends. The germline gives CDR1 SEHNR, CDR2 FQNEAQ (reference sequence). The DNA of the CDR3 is TGTGCCAGCAGCCCCGGGGTAGCAGATACGCAGTATTTT. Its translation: CASSPGVADTQYF.

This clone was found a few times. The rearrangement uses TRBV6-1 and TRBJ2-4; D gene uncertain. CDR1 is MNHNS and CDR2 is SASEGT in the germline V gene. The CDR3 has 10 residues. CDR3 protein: CAIAKNIQYF. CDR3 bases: TGTGCGATAGCCAAAAACATTCAGTACTTC.

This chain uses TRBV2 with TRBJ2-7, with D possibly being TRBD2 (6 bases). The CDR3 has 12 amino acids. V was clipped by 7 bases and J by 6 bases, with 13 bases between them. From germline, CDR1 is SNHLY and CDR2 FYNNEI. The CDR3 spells CASKKGTGEQYF. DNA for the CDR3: TGTGCCAGCAAGAAAGGGACTGGCGAGCAGTACTTC.

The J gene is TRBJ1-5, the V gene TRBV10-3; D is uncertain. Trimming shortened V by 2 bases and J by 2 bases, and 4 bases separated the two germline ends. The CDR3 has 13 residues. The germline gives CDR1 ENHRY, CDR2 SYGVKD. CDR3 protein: CAISEAGNQPQHF. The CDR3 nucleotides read TGTGCCATCAGTGAGGCCGGCAATCAGCCCCAGCATTTT.

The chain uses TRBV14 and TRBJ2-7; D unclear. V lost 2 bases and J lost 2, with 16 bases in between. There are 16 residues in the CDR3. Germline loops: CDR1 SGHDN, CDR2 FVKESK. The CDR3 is CASSQLVSAGTYEQYF. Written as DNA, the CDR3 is TGTGCCAGCAGCCAACTGGTTTCGGCAGGAACCTACGAGCAGTACTTC.

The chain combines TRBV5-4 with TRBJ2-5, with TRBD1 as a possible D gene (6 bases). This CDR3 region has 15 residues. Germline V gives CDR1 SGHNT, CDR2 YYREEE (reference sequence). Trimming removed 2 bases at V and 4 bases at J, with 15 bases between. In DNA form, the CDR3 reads TGTGCCAGCAGCTTTGGGGCAGGGGATCGAGAGACCCAGTACTTC. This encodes CASSFGAGDRETQYF.

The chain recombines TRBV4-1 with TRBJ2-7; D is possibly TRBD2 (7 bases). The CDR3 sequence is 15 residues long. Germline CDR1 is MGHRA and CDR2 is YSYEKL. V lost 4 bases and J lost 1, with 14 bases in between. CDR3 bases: TGCGCCAGCAGCCGAGAAGGGGGGGGTTCCTACGAGCAGTACTTC. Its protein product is CASSREGGGSYEQYF.

The CDR3 region has the DNA TGTGCCAGCTCCCAACGAGGGGGCACTAACCTTATCTACGAGCAGTACTTC. Translation gives CASSQRGGTNLIYEQYF. The V and J genes are TRBV18 and TRBJ2-7; 7 positions agree with TRBD1. Germline CDR1 KGHSH, CDR2 LQKENI. Trimming took 6 bases from V and 3 from J; bases not matched to a gene: 17. The CDR3 runs to 17 residues.

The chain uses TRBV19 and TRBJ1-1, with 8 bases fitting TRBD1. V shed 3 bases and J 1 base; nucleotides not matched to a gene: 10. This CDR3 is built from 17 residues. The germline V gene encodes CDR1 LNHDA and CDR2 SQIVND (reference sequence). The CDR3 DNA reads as TGTGCCAGTAGTATTTGGACAGGGCATCGTGGGAACACTGAAGCTTTCTTT. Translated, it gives CASSIWTGHRGNTEAFF.

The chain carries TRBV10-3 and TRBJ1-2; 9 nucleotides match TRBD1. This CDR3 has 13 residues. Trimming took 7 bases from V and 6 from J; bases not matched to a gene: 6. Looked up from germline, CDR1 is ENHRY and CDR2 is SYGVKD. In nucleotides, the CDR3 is TGTGCCATCACTACAGGGGGCGAGGATGGCTACACCTTC. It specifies CAITTGGEDGYTF.

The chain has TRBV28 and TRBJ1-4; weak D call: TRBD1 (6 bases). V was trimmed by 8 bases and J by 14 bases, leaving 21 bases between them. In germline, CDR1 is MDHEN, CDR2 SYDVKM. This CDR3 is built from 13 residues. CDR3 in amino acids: CASFETRGTWLFF. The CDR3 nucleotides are TGTGCCAGCTTCGAAACGCGGGGGACATGGCTGTTTTTT.

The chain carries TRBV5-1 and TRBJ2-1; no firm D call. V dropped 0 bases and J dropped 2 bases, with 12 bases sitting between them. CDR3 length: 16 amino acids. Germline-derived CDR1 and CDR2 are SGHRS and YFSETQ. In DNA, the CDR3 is TGCGCCAGCAGCTTGGATGCTGACAAACCCTACAATGAGCAGTTCTTC. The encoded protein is CASSLDADKPYNEQFF. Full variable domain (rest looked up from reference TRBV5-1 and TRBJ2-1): KAGVTQTPRYLIKTRGQQVTLSCSPISGHRSVSWYQQTPGQGLQFLFEYFSETQRNKGNFPGRFSGRQFSNSRSEMNVSTLELGDSALYLCASSLDADKPYNEQFFGPGTRLTVL.

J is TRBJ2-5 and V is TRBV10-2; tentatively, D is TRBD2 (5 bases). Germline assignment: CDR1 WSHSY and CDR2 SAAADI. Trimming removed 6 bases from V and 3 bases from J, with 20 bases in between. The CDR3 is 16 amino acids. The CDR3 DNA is TGCGCCAGCAGAGTGTCTGGAGCGGTAAAAGAAGAGACCCAGTACTTC. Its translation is CASRVSGAVKEETQYF.

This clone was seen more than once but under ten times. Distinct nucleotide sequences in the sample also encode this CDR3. The CDR3 is CSVDRGGTDTQYF. CDR3 nucleotides: TGCAGCGTGGACCGGGGCGGCACAGATACGCAGTATTTT. V is TRBV29-1 and J is TRBJ2-3; D is possibly TRBD1 or TRBD2 (5 bases each). Germline V gene lookup returns CDR1 SQVTM and CDR2 ANQGSEA. Trimming removed 6 bases at V and 1 base at J, with 11 bases between. The CDR3 loop spans 13 amino acids.

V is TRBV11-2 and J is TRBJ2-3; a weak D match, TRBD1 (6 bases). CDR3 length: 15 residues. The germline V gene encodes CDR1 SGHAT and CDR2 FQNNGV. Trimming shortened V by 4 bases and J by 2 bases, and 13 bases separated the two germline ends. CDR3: CASSSSGGPTDTQYF. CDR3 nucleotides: TGTGCCAGCAGCTCAAGTGGGGGCCCCACAGATACGCAGTATTTT.

DNA for the CDR3: TGTGCCATGATACAGGGTTCAGGCCAAGCTTTCTTT. Residues: CAMIQGSGQAFF. The chain couples TRBV5-4 to TRBJ1-1; tentative D call: TRBD1 (6 bases). This CDR3 comprises 12 residues. Germline CDR1 reads SGHNT; CDR2 reads YYREEE (reference sequence). Trimming shortened V by 9 bases and J by 9 bases, and 18 bases separated the two germline ends.

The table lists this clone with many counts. The CDR3 coding sequence is TGTGCCAGCAGTATCCTAGCGGACCACACCGGGGAGCTGTTTTTT. It codes for CASSILADHTGELFF. V and J are TRBV7-9 and TRBJ2-2, with TRBD2 identical over 7 bases. J was trimmed by 3 bases and V by 6 bases; bases with no gene match: 7. The CDR3 length is 15 residues. Germline CDR1 is SEHNR and CDR2 is FQNEAQ (reference sequence).

The CDR3 region is CASSPQGSQPQHF. CDR3 sequence (DNA): TGTGCCAGCTCACCACAGGGAAGTCAGCCCCAGCATTTT. V and J are TRBV18 and TRBJ1-5; the D is unclear. Germline lookup yields CDR1 KGHSH and CDR2 LQKENI. V lost 1 base and J lost 6, with 7 bases in between. The CDR3 consists of 13 residues.

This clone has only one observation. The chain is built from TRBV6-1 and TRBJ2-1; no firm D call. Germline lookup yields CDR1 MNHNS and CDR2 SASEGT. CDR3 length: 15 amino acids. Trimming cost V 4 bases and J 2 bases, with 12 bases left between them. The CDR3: CASSAVALTYNEQFF. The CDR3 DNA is TGTGCCAGCAGTGCAGTAGCTCTTACCTACAATGAGCAGTTCTTC.

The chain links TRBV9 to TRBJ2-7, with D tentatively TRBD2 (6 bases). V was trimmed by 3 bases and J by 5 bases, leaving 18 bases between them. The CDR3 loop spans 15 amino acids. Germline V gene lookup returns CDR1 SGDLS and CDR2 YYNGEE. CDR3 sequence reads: CASSEGGYSYHEQYF. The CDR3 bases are TGTGCCAGCAGCGAAGGAGGGTATAGTTACCACGAGCAGTACTTC.

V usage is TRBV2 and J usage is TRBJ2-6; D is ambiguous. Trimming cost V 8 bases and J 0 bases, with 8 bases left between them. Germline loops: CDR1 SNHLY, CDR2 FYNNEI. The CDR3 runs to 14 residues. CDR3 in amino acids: CASFGLSGANVLTF. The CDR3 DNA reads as TGTGCCAGCTTCGGCCTCTCTGGGGCCAACGTCCTGACTTTC. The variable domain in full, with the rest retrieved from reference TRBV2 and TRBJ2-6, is EPEVTQTPSHQVTQMGQEVILRCVPISNHLYFYWYRQILGQKVEFLVSFYNNEISEKSEIFDDQFSVERPDGSNFTLKIRSTKLEDSAMYFCASFGLSGANVLTFGAGSRLTVL.

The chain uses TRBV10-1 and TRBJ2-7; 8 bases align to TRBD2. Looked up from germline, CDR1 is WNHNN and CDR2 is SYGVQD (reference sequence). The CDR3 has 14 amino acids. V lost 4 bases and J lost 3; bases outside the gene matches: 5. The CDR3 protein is CASSVNAGGYEQYF. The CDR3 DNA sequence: TGCGCCAGCAGTGTTAACGCGGGAGGCTACGAGCAGTACTTC.

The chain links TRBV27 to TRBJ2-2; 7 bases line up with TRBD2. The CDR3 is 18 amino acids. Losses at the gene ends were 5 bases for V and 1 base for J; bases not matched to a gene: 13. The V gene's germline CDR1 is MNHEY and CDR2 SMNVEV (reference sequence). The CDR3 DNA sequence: TGTGCCAGCAGTCCCCTTTTGGGGAGGGCCGGGAACACCGGGGAGCTGTTTTTT. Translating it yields CASSPLLGRAGNTGELFF.

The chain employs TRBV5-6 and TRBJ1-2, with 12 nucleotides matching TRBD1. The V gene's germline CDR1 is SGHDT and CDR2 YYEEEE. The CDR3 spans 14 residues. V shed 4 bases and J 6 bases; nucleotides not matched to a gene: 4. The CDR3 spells CASSQGTGGNGYTF. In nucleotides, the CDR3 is TGTGCCAGCAGCCAAGGGACAGGGGGCAATGGCTACACCTTC.

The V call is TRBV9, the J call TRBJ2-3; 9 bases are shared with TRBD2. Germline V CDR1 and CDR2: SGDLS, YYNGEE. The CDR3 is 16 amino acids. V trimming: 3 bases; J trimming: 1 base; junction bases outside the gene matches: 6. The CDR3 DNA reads TGTGCCAGCAGCGGCGCAGCGGGAGGTCGCACAGATACGCAGTATTTT. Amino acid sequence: CASSGAAGGRTDTQYF.

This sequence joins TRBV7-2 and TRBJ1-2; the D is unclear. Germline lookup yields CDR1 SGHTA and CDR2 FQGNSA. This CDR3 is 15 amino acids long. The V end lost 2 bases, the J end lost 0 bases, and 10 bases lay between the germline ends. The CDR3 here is CASSLWAAANYGYTF. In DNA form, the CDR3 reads TGTGCCAGCAGCTTATGGGCAGCAGCTAACTATGGCTACACCTTC. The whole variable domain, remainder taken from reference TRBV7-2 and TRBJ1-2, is GAGVSQSPSNKVTEKGKDVELRCDPISGHTALYWYRQSLGQGLEFLIYFQGNSAPDKSGLPSDRFSAERTGGSVSTLTIQRTQQEDSAVYLCASSLWAAANYGYTFGSGTRLTVV.

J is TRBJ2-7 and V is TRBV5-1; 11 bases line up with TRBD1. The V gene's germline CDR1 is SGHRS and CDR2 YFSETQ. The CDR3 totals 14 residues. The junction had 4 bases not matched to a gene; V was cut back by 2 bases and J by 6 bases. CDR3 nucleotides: TGCGCCAGCAGCTTAGGACAGGGGGCGAGCGAGCAGTACTTC. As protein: CASSLGQGASEQYF.